Listed here are 22 T cell receptor beta chains from one sample, sequenced in a study of vaccination and CD4 T cells after COVID-19. Sample treatment: 10-day PBMC culture with coronavirus spike peptide pools or control peptides (ViraFEST assay). These receptors have no known antigen. Sequence data for DNA of cultured CD4+ T cells were generated by the Oncomine TCR Beta short-read assay. In TCRdb, the PCR reads were re-called with MiXCR into one record per CDR3 protein. This sample yields some 20,000 distinct CDR3 sequences, of which approximately 59% are seen a single time; approximately 9% belongs to the top ten. Sequencing used CD4+ T cells from blood, cultured in vitro, obtained after SARS-CoV-2 vaccination. The receptor set was obtained from a human donor who had recovered from COVID-19.

About this clonotype itself: A read error may account for a junction end that differs from germline. This rearrangement joins TRBV6-2 or TRBV6-3 to TRBJ2-7; 7 bases map to TRBD1. The germline gives CDR1 MNHEY, CDR2 SVGEGT. The CDR3 spans 12 residues. CDR3 sequence (DNA): TGCGCCAGCAGTTTACAGGGGTACGAGCAGTACTTC. Its translation is CASSLQGYEQYF.

The rearrangement uses TRBV5-4 and TRBJ2-3; 11 bases are a match to TRBD2. The CDR3 covers 16 residues. V lost 4 bases, J lost 6 bases, and 10 bases stayed unmatched. Germline V gene data show CDR1 as SGHNT and CDR2 as YYREEE (reference sequence). CDR3 in DNA: TGTGCCAGCAGCGGAGCCCCGACTAGCGGGACGGATACGCAGTATTTT. It encodes CASSGAPTSGTDTQYF.

The chain couples TRBV27 to TRBJ1-2; the D gene is possibly TRBD1 (5 bases). The CDR3 is 15 amino acids. V shed 5 bases and J shed 8 bases, with 21 bases lying between them. Germline V CDR1 and CDR2: MNHEY, SMNVEV (reference sequence). Here the CDR3 reads CASSLIRGDTRGYTF. The CDR3 DNA is TGTGCCAGCAGTCTCATAAGGGGAGACACACGAGGCTACACCTTC.

The chain combines TRBV10-3 with TRBJ1-2, with TRBD1 matching over 8 bases. V trimming: 3 bases; J trimming: 3 bases; junction bases outside the gene matches: 0. The V gene's germline CDR1 is ENHRY and CDR2 SYGVKD. There are 13 residues in the CDR3. CDR3 DNA: TGTGCCATCAGTGAACAGGGGGACTATGGCTACACCTTC. This sequence encodes CAISEQGDYGYTF.

The chain recombines TRBV6-1 with TRBJ1-1; D not resolved. The V gene's germline CDR1 is MNHNS and CDR2 SASEGT. This CDR3 has 14 amino acids. V dropped 6 bases and J dropped 6 bases, with 17 bases sitting between them. The CDR3 here is CASSKITEDAEAFF. In nucleotides, the CDR3 is TGTGCCAGCAGCAAAATCACAGAGGACGCTGAAGCTTTCTTT.

The rearrangement links TRBV11-3 to TRBJ1-1, with D possibly matching TRBD1 (5 bases). The germline CDR1 and CDR2 sequences are SGHNT and YENEEA. Between the trimmed V and J ends, which lost 5 bases and 1 base, there was a span of 8 bases. This CDR3 contains 13 residues. CDR3 in DNA: TGTGCCAGCAGCCCTGGGGGGAACACTGAAGCTTTCTTT. Encoded protein: CASSPGGNTEAFF.

The V call is TRBV19, the J call TRBJ1-1, with D tentatively TRBD1 (6 bases). V was trimmed by 3 bases and J by 0 bases, leaving 11 bases between them. This CDR3 has 15 amino acids. The germline CDR1 and CDR2 sequences are LNHDA and SQIVND (reference sequence). The CDR3 is CASSIRYRVNTEAFF. The CDR3 bases are TGTGCCAGTAGTATTAGGTACAGGGTGAACACTGAAGCTTTCTTT. Supplemented by reference TRBV19 and TRBJ1-1, the full variable domain reads DGGITQSPKYLFRKEGQNVTLSCEQNLNHDAMYWYRQDPGQGLRLIYYSQIVNDFQKGDIAEGYSVSREKKESFPLTVTSAQKNPTAFYLCASSIRYRVNTEAFFGQGTRLTVV.

The rearrangement uses TRBV6-2 or TRBV6-3 and TRBJ1-1, with D hard to call. The CDR3 is 14 residues long. Trimming removed 4 bases from V and 11 bases from J, with 20 bases in between. Per the germline V gene, CDR1 is MNHEY and CDR2 is SVGEGT. In nucleotides, the CDR3 is TGTGCCAGCAGTTCCCCGAACAAACCAGGTAGTGCTTTCTTT. This encodes CASSSPNKPGSAFF.

This chain links TRBV14 with TRBJ1-6; D not certain. V lost 3 bases, J lost 9 bases, and 9 bases lay in between. The CDR3 is made up of 13 amino acids. CDR1 is SGHDN and CDR2 is FVKESK in the germline V gene. CDR3 loop: CASSQAESSPLHF. Here the CDR3 DNA reads TGTGCCAGCAGCCAGGCTGAAAGTTCACCCCTCCACTTT.

This clonotype was detected only a few times. The chain couples TRBV7-2 to TRBJ2-3; D remains ambiguous. Trimming took off 2 bases at V and 2 bases at J, with 8 bases between the two ends. The CDR3 covers 14 residues. Germline assignment: CDR1 SGHTA and CDR2 FQGNSA. CDR3 sequence (DNA): TGTGCCAGCAGCTTACGGGCAGACACAGATACGCAGTATTTT. Protein: CASSLRADTDTQYF.

This chain connects TRBV20-1 to TRBJ2-7; the D is unclear. Germline values: CDR1 DFQATT, CDR2 SNEGSKA (reference sequence). Between the trimmed V and J ends, which lost 0 bases and 3 bases, there was a span of 15 bases. The CDR3 loop spans 15 amino acids. The CDR3 DNA reads as TGCAGTGCTAGAGATAGTGTGTGGCAGAGCTACGAGCAGTACTTC. Translation gives CSARDSVWQSYEQYF.

This clonotype was detected a few times. One end of the junction fails to match germline, which may point to a read error. The V and J genes are TRBV10-3 and TRBJ2-3; D possibly corresponds to TRBD2 (6 bases). This CDR3 has 15 residues. The germline gives CDR1 ENHRY, CDR2 SYGVKD. CDR3 residues: CASSYSLGRQDTQYF. CDR3 nucleotides: TGTGCCAGCAGTTACTCACTGGGGAGGCAAGATACGCAGTATTTT.

This rearrangement joins TRBV21-1 to TRBJ1-2; TRBD1, as called in the table, went unchecked against the DNA. TRBV21-1 is termed a pseudogene. This CDR3 has 16 residues. CDR3 DNA: TGTGCCAGCAGCAAAGATTCCTCGATCCCGTTCTATGGCTACACCTTC. It codes for CASSKDSSIPFYGYTF.

V is TRBV5-1 and J is TRBJ2-5; the match to TRBD2 covers 12 bases. The CDR3 is 18 residues long. In germline, CDR1 is SGHRS, CDR2 YFSETQ. With V trimmed by 1 base and J by 4 bases, 11 bases remained unmatched. Here the CDR3 DNA reads TGCGCCAGCAGCTTGCCCGCTAGCGGGGGGGCAGACTCAGAGACCCAGTACTTC. Its translation: CASSLPASGGADSETQYF.

The V and J genes are TRBV7-3 and TRBJ2-5; D is perhaps TRBD1 (6 bases). The germline V and J ends were trimmed by 1 base and 4 bases, with 10 bases remaining between them. Germline CDR1 and CDR2: SGHTA and FQGTGA. The CDR3 loop spans 14 amino acids. CDR3 amino acids: CASSLSGRGETQYF. The CDR3 DNA sequence: TGTGCCAGCAGCTTAAGTGGCAGGGGAGAGACCCAGTACTTC.

This chain uses TRBV6-5 with TRBJ1-5, with D possibly matching TRBD1 (5 bases). Deletions cut 4 bases from V and 11 bases from J, with 15 bases between. CDR1 is MNHEY and CDR2 is SVGAGI in the germline V gene. The CDR3 has 13 amino acids. DNA of the CDR3: TGTGCCAGCAGTTCAGGGCCCCTCCGGGCCCAGCATTTT. Protein: CASSSGPLRAQHF.

The gene calls are TRBV28 and TRBJ1-2; unclear D gene. V lost 6 bases and J lost 5, with 13 bases in between. Germline V gives CDR1 MDHEN, CDR2 SYDVKM. The CDR3 sequence is 13 residues long. CDR3 bases: TGTGCCAGCAGCCAAGGGAGGATGTATGGCTACACCTTC. Translation: CASSQGRMYGYTF.

This clonotype was seen just once. This rearrangement joins TRBV28 to TRBJ1-5, with D possibly TRBD1 on 6 matching bases. This CDR3 comprises 14 residues. Trimming removed 4 bases from V and 2 bases from J, with 9 bases in between. Germline values: CDR1 MDHEN, CDR2 SYDVKM. The CDR3 region has the DNA TGTGCCAGCAGTTACCCAGGGGGCAATCAGCCCCAGCATTTT. Translation: CASSYPGGNQPQHF.

This clonotype was picked up one time. The V gene is TRBV20-1, the J gene TRBJ1-5, with a weak D call TRBD1 (5 bases). The CDR3 is 14 amino acids. CDR1 DFQATT and CDR2 SNEGSKA come from the germline V gene (reference sequence). V lost 4 bases to trimming and J lost 6 bases, with 16 bases between them. The CDR3 is CSANPSGDGQPQHF. Here the CDR3 DNA reads TGCAGTGCTAATCCGTCGGGGGATGGTCAGCCCCAGCATTTT.

This clonotype was seen a few times. This chain uses TRBV20-1 with TRBJ1-1; D is possibly TRBD1 (6 bases). V lost 3 bases, J lost 3 bases, and 17 bases lay in between. The germline CDR1 and CDR2 sequences are DFQATT and SNEGSKA (reference sequence). This CDR3 is 15 amino acids long. The CDR3 region has the DNA TGCAGTGCTAGTGACGGGGGGCGTAGGCACACTGAAGCTTTCTTT. This translates into CSASDGGRRHTEAFF.

This clonotype came up a few times. The chain joins TRBV12-3 or TRBV12-4 to TRBJ1-2; D is perhaps TRBD1 (6 bases). This CDR3 is 13 amino acids long. Trimming stripped 5 bases from V and 0 bases from J, with 7 bases between. The CDR3 DNA reads as TGTGCCAGCAGTCGGACAGCTAACTATGGCTACACCTTC. As protein: CASSRTANYGYTF.

This clonotype appeared once. The chain uses TRBV7-8 and TRBJ1-1; D remains unclear. The CDR3 has 13 amino acids. Trimming stripped 1 base from V and 5 bases from J, with 8 bases between. From germline, CDR1 is SGHVS and CDR2 FQNEAQ. The CDR3 region is CASSLEGWTEAFF. The CDR3 DNA reads as TGTGCCAGCAGCTTAGAGGGTTGGACTGAAGCTTTCTTT. Together with reference TRBV7-8 and TRBJ1-1, the CDR3 gives the full variable domain: GAGVSQSPRYKVAKRGQDVALRCDPISGHVSLFWYQQALGQGPEFLTYFQNEAQLDKSGLPSDRFFAERPEGSVSTLKIQRTQQEDSAVYLCASSLEGWTEAFFGQGTRLTVV.